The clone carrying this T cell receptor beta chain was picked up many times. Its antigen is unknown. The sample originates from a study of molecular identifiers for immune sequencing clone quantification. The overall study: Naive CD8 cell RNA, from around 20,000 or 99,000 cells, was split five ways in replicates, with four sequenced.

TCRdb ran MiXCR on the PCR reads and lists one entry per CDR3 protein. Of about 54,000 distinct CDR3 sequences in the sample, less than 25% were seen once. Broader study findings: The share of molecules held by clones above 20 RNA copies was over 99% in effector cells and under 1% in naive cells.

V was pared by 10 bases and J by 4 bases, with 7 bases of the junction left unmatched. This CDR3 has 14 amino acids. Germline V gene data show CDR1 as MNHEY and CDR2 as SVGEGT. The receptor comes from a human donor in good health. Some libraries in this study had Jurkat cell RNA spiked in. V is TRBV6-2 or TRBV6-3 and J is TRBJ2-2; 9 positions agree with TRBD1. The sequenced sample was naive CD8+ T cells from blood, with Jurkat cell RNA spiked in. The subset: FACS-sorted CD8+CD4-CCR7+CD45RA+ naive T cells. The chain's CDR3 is CATHRGLGTGELFF. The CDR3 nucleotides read TGTGCCACCCACAGGGGGCTAGGCACCGGGGAGCTGTTTTTT.